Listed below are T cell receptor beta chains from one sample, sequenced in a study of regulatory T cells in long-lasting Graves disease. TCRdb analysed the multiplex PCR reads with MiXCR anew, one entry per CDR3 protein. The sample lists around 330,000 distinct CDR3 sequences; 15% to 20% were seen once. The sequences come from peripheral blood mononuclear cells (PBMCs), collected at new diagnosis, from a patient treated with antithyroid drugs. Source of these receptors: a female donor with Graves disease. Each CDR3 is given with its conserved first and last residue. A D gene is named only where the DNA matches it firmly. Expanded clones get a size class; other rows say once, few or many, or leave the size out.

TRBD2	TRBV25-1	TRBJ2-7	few	CASSADTSARYEQYF	TGTGCCAGCAGTGCTGACACTAGCGCCCGCTACGAGCAGTACTTC
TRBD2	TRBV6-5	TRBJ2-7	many	CASSSALGLATYEQYF	TGTGCCAGCAGTTCAGCCCTGGGACTAGCGACCTACGAGCAGTACTTC
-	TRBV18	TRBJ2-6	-	CASSETDSGANVLTF	TGTGCCAGCTCCGAGACAGACTCTGGGGCCAACGTCCTGACTTTC
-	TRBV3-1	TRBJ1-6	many	CASSQGVGGQLNSPLHF	TGTGCCAGCAGCCAAGGAGTTGGGGGGCAGCTGAATTCACCCCTCCACTTT
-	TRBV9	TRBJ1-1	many	CASSVVGGHEAFF	TGTGCCAGCAGCGTAGTTGGGGGGCATGAAGCTTTCTTT
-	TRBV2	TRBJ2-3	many	CASSPTGQRTDTQYF	TGTGCCAGCAGTCCCACTGGACAGCGCACAGATACGCAGTATTTT
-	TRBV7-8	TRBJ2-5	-	CASSLGVVRGRETQYF	TGTGCCAGCAGCTTAGGGGTGGTGCGCGGGCGAGAGACCCAGTACTTC
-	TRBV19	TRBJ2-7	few	CASSILFGSEQYF	TGTGCCAGTAGTATACTTTTTGGGAGCGAGCAGTACTTC
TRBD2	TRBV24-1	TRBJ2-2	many	CATSPGLGAGELFF	TGTGCCACCAGCCCGGGACTAGGGGCCGGGGAGCTGTTTTTT
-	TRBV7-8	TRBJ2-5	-	CASSSGRARAQYF	TGTGCCAGCAGCTCCGGGAGAGCGAGGGCCCAGTACTTC
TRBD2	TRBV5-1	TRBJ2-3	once	CASSQGLGVDTQYF	TGCGCCAGCAGCCAGGGACTAGGCGTGGATACGCAGTATTTT
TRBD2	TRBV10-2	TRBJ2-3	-	CASGRAGLAGEDTQYF	TGCGCCAGCGGGCGGGCGGGACTAGCGGGAGAAGATACGCAGTATTTT
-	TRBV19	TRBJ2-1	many	CASSVGLYNEQFF	TGTGCCAGTAGTGTAGGACTGTACAATGAGCAGTTCTTC
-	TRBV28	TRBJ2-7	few	CASSFFQGSSYEQYF	TGTGCCAGCAGTTTCTTCCAGGGGTCCTCCTACGAGCAGTACTTC
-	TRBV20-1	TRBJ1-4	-	CSARDGPAHNEKLFF	TGCAGTGCTAGAGATGGGCCGGCCCATAATGAAAAACTGTTTTTT
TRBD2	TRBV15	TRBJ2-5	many	CATRISGRVQETQYF	TGTGCCACCAGGATTAGCGGGAGGGTACAAGAGACCCAGTACTTC
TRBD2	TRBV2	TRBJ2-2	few	CASSESGRANTGELFF	TGTGCCAGCAGCGAAAGCGGGAGGGCAAACACCGGGGAGCTGTTTTTT
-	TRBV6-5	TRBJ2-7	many	CASSSQAPRGYEQYF	TGTGCCAGCAGTTCCCAGGCCCCGCGGGGCTACGAGCAGTACTTC
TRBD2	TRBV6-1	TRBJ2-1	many	CASSEDISGSDNEQFF	TGTGCCAGCAGTGAAGACATTAGCGGGAGTGACAATGAGCAGTTCTTC
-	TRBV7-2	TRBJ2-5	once	CASSAGTNKETQYF	TGTGCCAGCAGCGCCGGGACAAATAAAGAGACCCAGTACTTC
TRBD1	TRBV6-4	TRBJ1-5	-	CASSQTGVNNQPQHF	TGTGCCAGCAGCCAGACAGGGGTGAACAATCAGCCCCAGCATTTT
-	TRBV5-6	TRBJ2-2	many	CASSWGDSHTGELFF	TGTGCCAGCAGCTGGGGGGACAGCCACACCGGGGAGCTGTTTTTT
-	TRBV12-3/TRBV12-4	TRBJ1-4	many	CASSFYEKLFF	TGTGCCAGCAGTTTCTACGAAAAACTGTTTTTT